This TCR beta chain was found in a study of T cells in Graves' hyperthyroidism and ophthalmopathy. Trimming at V came to 7 bases and at J to 4 bases, leaving 9 bases not matched to a gene. The CDR3 consists of 15 residues. In regard to this clonotype: As yet, its antigen is unknown. The CDR3 does not close with the conserved phenylalanine or tryptophan, likely indicating a read error.

TCR beta CDR3 sequences were amplified from RNA transcripts. With the HTBI primer set, the TCR CDR3 went through a first round of RT-PCR. TCRdb ran MiXCR on the multiplex PCR reads and lists one entry per CDR3 protein. The data show some 510,000 distinct CDR3 sequences, around 20% seen once. Broader study findings: Model predictions of ophthalmopathy came a median approximately 6 months before onset.

The source is a man aged 18 to 35 with Graves' hyperthyroidism. The chain carries TRBV12-3 or TRBV12-4 and TRBJ2-2, with 7 positions matching TRBD2. Sequenced sample: blood. The CDR3 nucleotides read TGTGCCAGCACCGCGACTAGCCGGGTCACCGGGGAGCTGTTTGTT. Translated, it gives CASTATSRVTGELFV.